These T cell receptor beta chains were read from a single sample in a study of blood T cell repertoires in COVID-19. Generated by immunoSEQ multiplex PCR, the TCRdb table keeps only in-frame clones and is missing some. The sample holds 250,000 to 300,000 clones, 85% to 90% seen once. The sequencing sample was made of PBMCs or T cells enriched from blood (not recorded which). The source of these receptors is a woman aged 50 to 60 who had been exposed to COVID-19. The CDR3 runs from the conserved cysteine through the conserved F or W. D genes are given only for firm matches. A row's size may be missing; if present it is once, few, many or a size class.

v_gene: TRBV5-1; d_gene: NA; abundance: NA; j_gene: TRBJ2-5; CDR3nt: TGCGCCAGCAGCTTGGCAGCTAGCGCGTACCAAGAGACCCAGTACTTC; CDR3aa: CASSLAASAYQETQYF
v_gene: TRBV28; d_gene: TRBD1; abundance: NA; j_gene: TRBJ1-2; CDR3nt: TGTGCCAGCAATTTGGGACAGGGTTTCAGGGGCTACACCTTC; CDR3aa: CASNLGQGFRGYTF
v_gene: TRBV15; d_gene: TRBD1; abundance: NA; j_gene: TRBJ1-4; CDR3nt: TGTGCCACCAGCCCCACAGGGGCGGCTGAAAAACTGTTTTTT; CDR3aa: CATSPTGAAEKLFF
v_gene: TRBV27; d_gene: TRBD1; abundance: few; j_gene: TRBJ1-2; CDR3nt: TGTGCCAGCAGTTCCTCCGGGACAGGCTTCTATGGCTACACCTTC; CDR3aa: CASSSSGTGFYGYTF
v_gene: TRBV6-5; d_gene: NA; abundance: NA; j_gene: TRBJ2-5; CDR3nt: TGTGCCAGCAGTTACTCTGAGGCGTTAGAGACCCAGTACTTC; CDR3aa: CASSYSEALETQYF
v_gene: TRBV6-5; d_gene: NA; abundance: NA; j_gene: TRBJ1-5; CDR3nt: TGTGCCAGCAGGCCCGGCGGGTATAGCAATCAGCCCCAGCATTTT; CDR3aa: CASRPGGYSNQPQHF
v_gene: TRBV29-1; d_gene: NA; abundance: NA; j_gene: TRBJ1-2; CDR3nt: TGCAGCGTTGAAGATCAGGGGCTTGGCTACACCTTC; CDR3aa: CSVEDQGLGYTF
v_gene: TRBV5-1; d_gene: NA; abundance: NA; j_gene: TRBJ2-7; CDR3nt: TGCGCCAGCAGCTTGGCCGGTGCAGGGGGGATTCCCGGTCAGTACTTC; CDR3aa: CASSLAGAGGIPGQYF
v_gene: TRBV27; d_gene: TRBD1; abundance: few; j_gene: TRBJ2-1; CDR3nt: TGTGCCAGCAGTACTTACGGGACAGGGGGCTACAATGAGCAGTTCTTC; CDR3aa: CASSTYGTGGYNEQFF
v_gene: TRBV24-1; d_gene: TRBD1; abundance: NA; j_gene: TRBJ1-2; CDR3nt: TGTGCCACCGGGACAGAGTATGGCTACACCTTC; CDR3aa: CATGTEYGYTF
v_gene: TRBV28; d_gene: TRBD2; abundance: NA; j_gene: TRBJ2-1; CDR3nt: TGTGCCAGCAGTTTGTACAGACGGAGCGGGGGAATGTGGAATGAGCAGTTCTTC; CDR3aa: CASSLYRRSGGMWNEQFF
v_gene: TRBV19; d_gene: TRBD1; abundance: NA; j_gene: TRBJ2-7; CDR3nt: TGTGCCAGTAGTAAGACTACCGGGACAGGAGGTTTCGAGCAGTACTTC; CDR3aa: CASSKTTGTGGFEQYF
v_gene: TRBV7-9; d_gene: NA; abundance: NA; j_gene: TRBJ2-1; CDR3nt: TGTGCCAGCAGCGGGGGACAATTATACAATGAGCAGTTCTTC; CDR3aa: CASSGGQLYNEQFF
v_gene: TRBV19; d_gene: TRBD2; abundance: few; j_gene: TRBJ2-5; CDR3nt: TGTGCCAGTAGTCCGTCGACTAGCGGGGAGTTTTTAGAAGAGACCCAGTACTTC; CDR3aa: CASSPSTSGEFLEETQYF
v_gene: TRBV11-2; d_gene: TRBD2; abundance: NA; j_gene: TRBJ2-1; CDR3nt: TGTGCCAGCAGCTTAATCTTGCGGGGGGATTACTACAATGAGCAGTTCTTC; CDR3aa: CASSLILRGDYYNEQFF
v_gene: TRBV3-1/TRBV3-2; d_gene: NA; abundance: NA; j_gene: TRBJ2-3; CDR3nt: TGTGCCAGCAGCCAAGCAGTTGGGGCTAGCACAGATACGCAGTATTTT; CDR3aa: CASSQAVGASTDTQYF
v_gene: TRBV5-4; d_gene: TRBD1; abundance: NA; j_gene: TRBJ1-1; CDR3nt: TGTGCCAGCAGCTTCCGGGACAGGGGGCTTGGTGAGGAAGCTTTCTTT; CDR3aa: CASSFRDRGLGEEAFF
v_gene: TRBV10-3; d_gene: NA; abundance: NA; j_gene: TRBJ2-3; CDR3nt: TGTGCCATCCGTCGAAACTCCACAGATACGCAGTATTTT; CDR3aa: CAIRRNSTDTQYF
v_gene: TRBV4-2; d_gene: TRBD1; abundance: NA; j_gene: TRBJ2-7; CDR3nt: TGTGCCAGCAGCCAAGATGACAGGGGGCGGGCCGAGCAGTACTTC; CDR3aa: CASSQDDRGRAEQYF
v_gene: TRBV7-8; d_gene: NA; abundance: NA; j_gene: TRBJ1-1; CDR3nt: TGTGCCAGCAGCTCCATAGGGGTGTACACTGAAGCTTTCTTT; CDR3aa: CASSSIGVYTEAFF
v_gene: TRBV11-1; d_gene: NA; abundance: NA; j_gene: TRBJ1-6; CDR3nt: TGTGCCAGCAGCTTAACGGGGTCCCTATCACCCCTCCACTTT; CDR3aa: CASSLTGSLSPLHF
v_gene: TRBV5-6; d_gene: TRBD2; abundance: NA; j_gene: TRBJ2-7; CDR3nt: TGTGCCAGCAGCCCCGGACTAGGTCCCCTCTACGAGCAGTACTTC; CDR3aa: CASSPGLGPLYEQYF
v_gene: TRBV21-1; d_gene: NA; abundance: NA; j_gene: TRBJ2-4; CDR3nt: TGTGCCAGCAGCACAACGCCGGGACATCCAAAAAACATTCAGTACTTC; CDR3aa: CASSTTPGHPKNIQYF
v_gene: TRBV18; d_gene: NA; abundance: NA; j_gene: TRBJ2-7; CDR3nt: TGTGCCAGCTCACCAAATACTCATGACTACGAGCAGTACTTC; CDR3aa: CASSPNTHDYEQYF
v_gene: TRBV5-6; d_gene: TRBD2; abundance: NA; j_gene: TRBJ2-7; CDR3nt: TGTGCCAGCAGCTTAGGGAGGGACGAGCAGTACTTC; CDR3aa: CASSLGRDEQYF
v_gene: TRBV7-8; d_gene: TRBD2; abundance: once; j_gene: TRBJ2-7; CDR3nt: TGTGCCAGCAGCTTAGTTACTAGCGGGGGGGCTTACGAGCAGTACTTC; CDR3aa: CASSLVTSGGAYEQYF
v_gene: TRBV2; d_gene: NA; abundance: once; j_gene: TRBJ2-2; CDR3nt: TGTGCCAGCAGTGAAGCGCTTCGAGCGACCGGGGAGCTGTTTTTT; CDR3aa: CASSEALRATGELFF
v_gene: TRBV11-2; d_gene: NA; abundance: NA; j_gene: TRBJ2-7; CDR3nt: TGTGCCAGCAGCTTAGAAAGACAGGCTCACTACGAGCAGTACTTC; CDR3aa: CASSLERQAHYEQYF
v_gene: TRBV30; d_gene: NA; abundance: NA; j_gene: TRBJ2-3; CDR3nt: TGTGCCTGGAGTGACCGGTGGACAGATACGCAGTATTTT; CDR3aa: CAWSDRWTDTQYF
v_gene: TRBV5-1; d_gene: TRBD2; abundance: NA; j_gene: TRBJ2-5; CDR3nt: TGCGCCAGCAGCTTATCCGAGACTAGCGGGACCCAGTACTTC; CDR3aa: CASSLSETSGTQYF
v_gene: TRBV5-4; d_gene: NA; abundance: NA; j_gene: TRBJ2-7; CDR3nt: TGTGCCAGCAGCTTGACTAGCCGTTCCCGCGAGCAGTACTTC; CDR3aa: CASSLTSRSREQYF
v_gene: TRBV4-1; d_gene: TRBD1; abundance: few; j_gene: TRBJ2-7; CDR3nt: TGCGCCAGCAGCCTCAAAGGACAGGGTTCCTACGAGCAGTACTTC; CDR3aa: CASSLKGQGSYEQYF
v_gene: TRBV18; d_gene: TRBD2; abundance: NA; j_gene: TRBJ2-3; CDR3nt: TGTGCCAGCTCCCCATCTGCGGGGGGTACAGATACGCAGTATTTT; CDR3aa: CASSPSAGGTDTQYF
v_gene: TRBV3-1/TRBV3-2; d_gene: NA; abundance: NA; j_gene: TRBJ1-1; CDR3nt: TGTGCCAGCAGCCAAGCGGGGTTCCTCACTGAAGCTTTCTTT; CDR3aa: CASSQAGFLTEAFF
v_gene: TRBV5-1; d_gene: TRBD2; abundance: NA; j_gene: TRBJ2-5; CDR3nt: TGCGCCAGCCTTACAGGACTAGCGGGGGAAACTATAGAGACCCAGTACTTC; CDR3aa: CASLTGLAGETIETQYF